The rows below give T cell receptor beta chains drawn from one sample of a study of blood T cell repertoires in COVID-19. Sequencing used immunoSEQ multiplex PCR; TCRdb keeps in-frame clones, though not all of them. This table holds a few hundred thousand clones, approximately 89% found once. The sequenced sample consisted of peripheral blood. All receptors come from a woman aged 50 to 65 who had recovered from COVID-19. CDR3s include the opening cysteine and the closing phenylalanine or tryptophan. Each record gives: clone size, V gene, J gene, D gene, CDR3 DNA, CDR3 protein. D genes are given only for firm matches. Clone size is not always given. Where it is, it says once, few, many or a class for expanded clones.

NA	TRBV7-6	TRBJ2-7	TRBD1	TGTGCCAGCAGCGGTCGGGGACAGACTTCAATCTACGAGCAGTACTTC	CASSGRGQTSIYEQYF
NA	TRBV10-3	TRBJ1-6	NA	TGTGCCATCAGTGAATCCGATTCACCCCTCCACTTT	CAISESDSPLHF
NA	TRBV11-3	TRBJ2-1	TRBD2	TGTGCCAGCAGCTTAGATTCAGGTCGGTCGGGGGGGGCCTATGAGCAGTTCTTC	CASSLDSGRSGGAYEQFF
NA	TRBV3-1/TRBV3-2	TRBJ1-1	TRBD1	TGTGCCAGCAGCCGGACAGGGAACACTGAAGCTTTCTTT	CASSRTGNTEAFF
NA	TRBV19	TRBJ2-5	NA	TGTGCCAGTAGTGGTCAGCGATGGGAGACCCAGTACTTC	CASSGQRWETQYF
NA	TRBV27	TRBJ2-2	TRBD2	TGTGCCAGCAGTTTACGGCGGGAGGTCACCGGGGAGCTGTTTTTT	CASSLRREVTGELFF
NA	TRBV5-1	TRBJ2-5	NA	TGCGCCAGCAGCTTGGCCCCGGGCCAAGAGACCCAGTACTTC	CASSLAPGQETQYF
NA	TRBV10-3	TRBJ1-2	NA	TGTGCCATCAGTGAATCTGGGGGCGGCTACACCTTC	CAISESGGGYTF
NA	TRBV5-1	TRBJ1-1	NA	TGCGCCAGCTGGTATGGAGAAATGAACACTGAAGCTTTCTTT	CASWYGEMNTEAFF
NA	TRBV18	TRBJ2-2	NA	TGTGCCAGCTCACCAGTAATCCGAACAGTCGTCGGGGAGCTGTTTTTT	CASSPVIRTVVGELFF
few	TRBV12-3/TRBV12-4	TRBJ1-6	NA	TGTGCCAGCAGTCCCGACAGTAATTCACCCCTCCACTTT	CASSPDSNSPLHF
NA	TRBV14	TRBJ2-7	NA	TGTGCCAGCAGCGGGGGGTACGAGCAGTACTTC	CASSGGYEQYF
NA	TRBV7-6	TRBJ2-1	TRBD2	TGTGCCAGCAGCCGGAGGGGACTAGCGACTTACAATGAGCAGTTCTTC	CASSRRGLATYNEQFF
NA	TRBV5-4	TRBJ1-6	TRBD1	TGTGCCAGCAGCCTGGACAGGGATAATTCACCCCTCCACTTT	CASSLDRDNSPLHF
NA	TRBV19	TRBJ1-5	TRBD1	TGTGCCAGTAGTCTACCCACCGGGACAGGGGTCAATCAGCCCCAGCATTTT	CASSLPTGTGVNQPQHF
NA	TRBV15	TRBJ2-4	NA	TGTGCCACCAGCAGAGATACGGGGATAGCCAAAAACATTCAGTACTTC	CATSRDTGIAKNIQYF
NA	TRBV4-1	TRBJ2-5	NA	TGCGCCAGCCACTGGAAGAGGCTCGGGGAGACCCAGTACTTC	CASHWKRLGETQYF
NA	TRBV28	TRBJ2-1	NA	TGTGCCAGCAGTTTGGGGCTGGGGCGAAAGCAGTTCTTC	CASSLGLGRKQFF
NA	TRBV7-9	TRBJ2-7	TRBD1	TGTGCCAGCAGTCCCCGGTTAGGGCAGGGGGCGGTCTACGAGCAGTACTTC	CASSPRLGQGAVYEQYF
NA	TRBV6-5	TRBJ1-1	NA	TGTGCCAGCAGCCAGTCGGGGTATGGGAACACTGAAGCTTTCTTT	CASSQSGYGNTEAFF
many	TRBV28	TRBJ1-6	NA	TGTGCCAGCAGTTCCGGGACAACTAGTAATTCACCCCTCCACTTT	CASSSGTTSNSPLHF
NA	TRBV2	TRBJ2-2	TRBD1	TGTGCCAGCAGGGTCGACAGGGTTGCCGGGGAGCTGTTTTTT	CASRVDRVAGELFF
NA	TRBV28	TRBJ2-2	NA	TGTGCCAGCAGTTTACCTCTGGACACAAACACCGGGGAGCTGTTTTTT	CASSLPLDTNTGELFF
NA	TRBV4-3	TRBJ2-3	NA	TGCGCCAGCAGCCAAGAACAAGACAGGCTCGATACGCAGTATTTT	CASSQEQDRLDTQYF
NA	TRBV5-1	TRBJ1-5	NA	TGCGCCAGCAGCTTGGGGCTCAATCAGCCCCAGCATTTT	CASSLGLNQPQHF
NA	TRBV7-9	TRBJ2-1	TRBD2	TGTGCCAGCAGCCAAGGACTAGCGGGAGGGTTACATGAGCAGTTCTTC	CASSQGLAGGLHEQFF